A selection of T cell receptor beta chains follows, all from one sample in a study of blood T cell dynamics during melanoma immunotherapy. The assay was immunoSEQ multiplex PCR, and TCRdb's table has in-frame clones only and misses some. This table holds tens of thousands of clones, 85% to 90% found once. The input for sequencing was blood, taken from a patient treated with checkpoint blockade. Receptors were obtained from a human donor with melanoma. Both conserved end residues are part of each CDR3. A D gene is named only where the DNA matches it firmly. Size is stated for part of the rows, as once, few or many counts, or as a class when the clone is expanded.

j_call	d_call	clone_size	v_call	cdr3_aa	cdr3_nt
TRBJ1-1	NA	NA	TRBV6-4	CASRQQGNEAFF	TGTGCCAGCAGACAACAGGGCAATGAAGCTTTCTTT
TRBJ2-3	TRBD2	NA	TRBV4-1	CASSPSGTSDTDTQYF	TGCGCCAGCAGCCCCTCCGGGACTAGCGATACAGATACGCAGTATTTT
TRBJ2-1	TRBD2	NA	TRBV4-1	CASSQRRLAEYNEQFF	TGCGCCAGCAGCCAAAGAAGACTAGCGGAGTACAATGAGCAGTTCTTC
TRBJ2-7	NA	few	TRBV2	CASSEAHRGGEQYF	TGTGCCAGCAGTGAAGCCCATAGAGGGGGCGAGCAGTACTTC
TRBJ1-2	NA	NA	TRBV14	CASSQDSRGGGYTF	TGTGCCAGCAGCCAAGACTCCAGGGGAGGTGGCTACACCTTC
TRBJ1-5	TRBD1	few	TRBV7-2	CASSDQGVQPQHF	TGTGCCAGCAGCGATCAGGGGGTACAGCCCCAGCATTTT
TRBJ2-5	TRBD2	NA	TRBV19	CASRPVAGGKETQYF	TGTGCCAGTAGACCGGTAGCGGGAGGCAAGGAGACCCAGTACTTC
TRBJ1-2	TRBD1	few	TRBV27	CASRDRVLGYTF	TGTGCCAGCAGAGACAGGGTTTTGGGCTACACCTTC
TRBJ2-7	TRBD1	NA	TRBV5-6	CASSHIDLDRGNEQYF	TGTGCCAGCAGCCACATAGACCTGGACAGGGGCAACGAGCAGTACTTC
TRBJ2-7	NA	NA	TRBV11-2	CASSLGSEIYEQYF	TGTGCCAGCAGCTTAGGTAGCGAGATCTACGAGCAGTACTTC
TRBJ1-5	NA	NA	TRBV2	CASSEQGPNQPQHF	TGTGCCAGCAGTGAACAGGGCCCAAATCAGCCCCAGCATTTT
TRBJ1-2	TRBD1	NA	TRBV19	CASSTTGTGRLQSNYGYTF	TGTGCCAGTAGTACGACCGGGACAGGGAGGTTACAGTCTAACTATGGCTACACCTTC
TRBJ2-5	NA	NA	TRBV7-8	CASSSTSGQGAQYF	TGTGCCAGCAGCTCGACTAGCGGACAGGGGGCCCAGTACTTC
TRBJ2-7	TRBD2	NA	TRBV7-9	CASSLVLAGSVEQYF	TGTGCCAGCAGCTTAGTCCTAGCGGGATCTGTCGAGCAGTACTTC
TRBJ1-1	TRBD1	NA	TRBV6-5	CASSGQGAAFF	TGTGCCAGCAGTGGACAGGGGGCAGCTTTCTTT
TRBJ2-7	TRBD1	NA	TRBV5-1	CASSLEGQPGGEQYF	TGCGCCAGCAGCTTGGAGGGGCAACCAGGGGGCGAGCAGTACTTC
TRBJ2-2	NA	NA	TRBV10-2	CASRRQTNTGELFF	TGCGCCAGCAGGCGGCAAACGAACACCGGGGAGCTGTTTTTT
TRBJ1-4	TRBD1	NA	TRBV5-1	CASSQGTVNEKLFF	TGCGCCAGCAGCCAAGGGACAGTCAATGAAAAACTGTTTTTT
TRBJ2-5	NA	few	TRBV5-1	CASSLAGETQYF	TGCGCCAGCAGCTTGGCCGGGGAGACCCAGTACTTC
TRBJ2-3	TRBD1	NA	TRBV27	CASSLQGDRTDTQYF	TGTGCCAGCAGTTTACAGGGGGACCGCACAGATACGCAGTATTTT
TRBJ2-1	TRBD1	NA	TRBV6-6	CASSYEGTGINEQFF	TGTGCCAGCAGTTACGAAGGGACAGGGATAAATGAGCAGTTCTTC
TRBJ2-1	TRBD2	NA	TRBV11-2	CASSLVVAGAGEQFF	TGTGCCAGCAGCTTAGTGGTAGCGGGAGCCGGTGAGCAGTTCTTC
TRBJ1-1	NA	NA	TRBV7-8	CASSLSGFTEAFF	TGTGCCAGCAGCTTATCGGGGTTCACTGAAGCTTTCTTT
TRBJ1-1	NA	NA	TRBV12-5	CASGPSTGSIEAFF	TGTGCTAGTGGTCCTTCGACAGGTTCGATTGAAGCTTTCTTT
TRBJ1-4	NA	once	TRBV19	CASSPPGRGRRGKLFF	TGTGCCAGTAGTCCTCCGGGGAGGGGCAGAAGAGGAAAACTGTTTTTT
TRBJ1-4	TRBD1	NA	TRBV9	CASSRDRGEKLFF	TGTGCCAGCTCCCGGGACAGGGGAGAAAAACTGTTTTTT
TRBJ2-7	NA	NA	TRBV6-5	CASRDPGTSYEQYF	TGTGCCAGCAGAGATCCCGGGACTTCCTACGAGCAGTACTTC
TRBJ1-2	NA	NA	TRBV6-6	CASLRGADYGYTF	TGTGCCAGCCTGAGGGGGGCGGACTATGGCTACACCTTC
TRBJ2-7	NA	NA	TRBV2	CASSVLLEQYF	TGTGCCAGCAGTGTGCTCCTCGAGCAGTACTTC
TRBJ1-2	TRBD1	NA	TRBV5-1	CASSLAGTGGGYTF	TGCGCCAGCAGCTTAGCCGGGACAGGGGGTGGCTACACCTTC
TRBJ2-1	NA	NA	TRBV9	CASSVAEGPAYNEQFF	TGTGCCAGCAGCGTAGCTGAGGGGCCCGCCTACAATGAGCAGTTCTTC
TRBJ2-7	NA	NA	TRBV19	CASSMGLSYEQYF	TGTGCCAGTAGTATGGGACTTTCCTACGAGCAGTACTTC
TRBJ2-7	TRBD2	NA	TRBV4-1	CASSQGLAGNYEQYF	TGCGCCAGCAGCCAGGGACTAGCGGGGAATTACGAGCAGTACTTC
TRBJ2-1	TRBD1	NA	TRBV6-4	CASSEGTGPNEQFF	TGTGCCAGCAGTGAAGGGACAGGCCCCAATGAGCAGTTCTTC
TRBJ1-2	TRBD1	NA	TRBV15	CATSEGQAYYGYTF	TGTGCCACCAGCGAAGGACAGGCGTACTATGGCTACACCTTC
TRBJ2-2	TRBD1	NA	TRBV19	CASGTGNTGELFF	TGTGCCAGCGGGACAGGGAACACCGGGGAGCTGTTTTTT
TRBJ1-3	NA	NA	TRBV7-8	CASSLGQVVSGNTIYF	TGTGCCAGCAGCTTAGGGCAGGTAGTCTCTGGAAACACCATATATTTT
TRBJ1-3	TRBD1	NA	TRBV4-1	CASSQQFRTGGFGNTIYF	TGCGCCAGCAGCCAGCAATTTCGGACAGGGGGCTTTGGAAACACCATATATTTT
TRBJ2-1	NA	NA	TRBV27	CASSRNRVGNEQFF	TGTGCCAGCAGTCGTAACAGGGTTGGGAATGAGCAGTTCTTC
TRBJ2-5	NA	NA	TRBV2	CASRGRGIQETQYF	TGTGCCAGCAGGGGTCGGGGGATCCAAGAGACCCAGTACTTC
TRBJ1-2	TRBD1	NA	TRBV19	CASSIGRGNYGYTF	TGTGCCAGTAGTATTGGCAGGGGGAACTATGGCTACACCTTC
TRBJ2-1	NA	NA	TRBV7-3	CASSLDTAHNEQFF	TGTGCCAGCAGCTTAGATACAGCCCACAATGAGCAGTTCTTC
TRBJ1-2	NA	NA	TRBV6-1	CASTEEGLRYGYTF	TGTGCCAGCACCGAAGAGGGCCTACGGTATGGCTACACCTTC
TRBJ2-1	NA	NA	TRBV9	CASSPTSTSSYNEQFF	TGTGCCAGCAGCCCAACTTCAACGTCATCCTACAATGAGCAGTTCTTC
TRBJ2-5	NA	once	TRBV27	CASSLGPKGETQYF	TGTGCCAGCAGTTTGGGTCCCAAAGGGGAGACCCAGTACTTC
TRBJ2-1	TRBD1	NA	TRBV25-1	CASSAPGTGGNEQFF	TGTGCCAGCAGTGCCCCCGGGACAGGGGGCAATGAGCAGTTCTTC
TRBJ2-3	NA	NA	TRBV5-1	CASNPAGSTDTQYF	TGCGCCAGCAACCCAGCGGGTAGCACAGATACGCAGTATTTT
TRBJ1-2	NA	NA	TRBV28	CASRPSLPPYGYTF	TGTGCCAGCAGGCCCTCACTCCCTCCTTATGGCTACACCTTC
TRBJ1-2	TRBD1	NA	TRBV28	CASSSILILKRTGLGGGYTF	TGTGCCAGCAGTAGTATTCTGATATTAAAGAGGACAGGTTTGGGGGGTGGCTACACCTTC
TRBJ2-7	NA	NA	TRBV2	CASSEDIYEQYF	TGTGCCAGCAGTGAAGACATCTACGAGCAGTACTTC
TRBJ1-3	TRBD1	NA	TRBV6-1	CAGGTGRSGNTIYF	TGTGCCGGCGGGACAGGCCGCTCTGGAAACACCATATATTTT
TRBJ1-5	TRBD1	NA	TRBV6-5	CASSPDRVILAQHF	TGTGCCAGCAGTCCGGACAGGGTTATCTTAGCCCAGCATTTT
TRBJ2-3	TRBD2	NA	TRBV7-9	CASSSIAGESTDTQYF	TGTGCCAGCAGCTCCATAGCGGGGGAGAGCACAGATACGCAGTATTTT
TRBJ2-1	TRBD2	once	TRBV4-1	CASSQTPTSGRRANEQFF	TGCGCCAGCAGCCAAACCCCGACTAGCGGGAGAAGAGCGAATGAGCAGTTCTTC
TRBJ1-3	NA	NA	TRBV25-1	CASSHPLTDTIYF	TGTGCCAGCAGTCACCCCCTGACGGACACCATATATTTT
TRBJ1-1	NA	NA	TRBV6-1	CASRREPGIATEAFF	TGTGCCAGCAGACGAGAACCGGGCATTGCGACTGAAGCTTTCTTT
TRBJ2-1	TRBD2	once	TRBV5-1	CASSLAMTSGGDEQFF	TGCGCCAGCAGCTTGGCCATGACTAGCGGTGGTGATGAGCAGTTCTTC
TRBJ1-4	NA	NA	TRBV19	CASSIVAGKLFF	TGTGCCAGTAGTATCGTCGCGGGAAAACTGTTTTTT